There are many counts of the clone carrying this TCR beta chain. The antigen remains undetermined. RNA transcripts provided the source from which TCR beta CDR3 regions were amplified. First-round RT-PCR targeting the TCR CDR3 was performed with the HTBI primer set. TCRdb reanalysed the multiplex PCR reads using MiXCR and keeps one entry per CDR3 protein. The profile covers approximately 420,000 distinct CDR3 sequences, with roughly an eighth appearing a single time and 5.3% taken by the ten largest. Trimming took 6 bases from V and 1 from J, leaving 14 bases between them. Germline V lookup: CDR1 DFQATT, CDR2 SNEGSKA (reference sequence). CDR3 length: 14 amino acids. This entry is derived from a study of T cells in Graves' hyperthyroidism and ophthalmopathy. Overall study findings and caveats: Before onset, ophthalmopathy was predicted by the model a median roughly 6.4 months earlier.

Clinicians diagnosed patients from clinical symptoms, serum thyroxine and TRAb, thyroid ultrasound and orbital computed tomography. The authors obtained PBMCs from over 8.5 ml of fresh peripheral blood. This TCR was sampled from a woman aged 18-35 years with Graves' hyperthyroidism. The specimen was blood. The rearrangement uses TRBV20-1 and TRBJ2-3; no firm D call. CDR3 residues: CSANSGSRTDTQYF. DNA of the CDR3: TGCAGTGCCAATAGTGGATCACGCACAGATACGCAGTATTTT.